The clone carrying this TCR beta chain was detected only a few times. Its antigen remains unknown. The PCR ran on 60 Vbeta and 13 Jbeta primers. Assay: immunoSEQ multiplex PCR; the TCRdb copy retains only in-frame clones and omits some. This table holds about 90,000 clones, around two thirds found once. This CDR3 has 18 residues. Losses at the gene ends were 0 bases for V and 0 bases for J; bases not matched to a gene: 5. Germline CDR1 and CDR2: ENHRY and SYGVKD. This specimen belongs to a study of cytomegalovirus exposure and HLA in healthy donors. Points from the study as a whole: In a later analysis, CMV-associated beta chains were mostly HLA-associated, it appeared. With later analysis, a missense DCLRE1C variant became linked to TCR beta V- and J-gene trimming. It was reported in a later analysis that an Asian-associated ancestry cluster showed fewer N-insertions than the roughly 670-donor mean. HLA-A and HLA-B allele assignments for most subjects were reportedly predicted accurately using TCR beta sequences.

The sequencing input was PBMCs. The receptor's source is a woman in her 30s in good health and CMV-seropositive. The chain is built from TRBV10-3 and TRBJ2-6; 7 bases line up with TRBD2. The CDR3 loop reads CAISESGREGSGANVLTF. CDR3 DNA: TGTGCCATCAGTGAGTCGGGCAGGGAGGGCTCTGGGGCCAACGTCCTGACTTTC.